Described below is a single TCR beta chain sequence and its context. Germline V lookup: CDR1 SGHAT, CDR2 FQNNGV. The CDR3 sequence is 15 residues long. V trimming: 6 bases; J trimming: 7 bases; junction bases outside the gene matches: 9. Sequenced by immunoSEQ multiplex PCR; TCRdb stores in-frame clones only, minus some. The table includes tens of thousands of clones, around 87% detected once. The sample belongs to a study of blood T cell repertoires in COVID-19. Study-wide context: Researchers got acute and convalescent COVID-19 samples from the United States, Italy and Spain.

The clonotype originates from a man younger than 45 with active or convalescent COVID-19. Sequencing was performed on peripheral blood. This chain links TRBV11-2 with TRBJ2-4, with 10 bases aligning to TRBD1. The chain's CDR3 is CASSWDRGISNIQYF. The DNA for the CDR3 is TGTGCCAGCAGTTGGGACAGGGGAATTAGTAACATTCAGTACTTC.